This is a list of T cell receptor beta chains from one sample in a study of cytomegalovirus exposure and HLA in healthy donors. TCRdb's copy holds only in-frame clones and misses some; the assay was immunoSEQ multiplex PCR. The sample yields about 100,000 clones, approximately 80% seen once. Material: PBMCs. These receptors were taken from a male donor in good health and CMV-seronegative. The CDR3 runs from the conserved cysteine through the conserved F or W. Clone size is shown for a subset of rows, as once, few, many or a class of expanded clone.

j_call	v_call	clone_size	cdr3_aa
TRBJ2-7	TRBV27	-	CASSSQGTSGSYEQYF
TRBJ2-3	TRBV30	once	CAWEPGTGHADTQYF
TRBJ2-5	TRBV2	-	CASSRDLRETQYF
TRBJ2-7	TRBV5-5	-	CASSLTYYEQYF
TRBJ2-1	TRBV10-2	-	CASIGSGAYNEQFF
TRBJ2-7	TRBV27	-	CASSLWGGEQYF
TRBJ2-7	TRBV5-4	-	CASSLELAGSYEQYF
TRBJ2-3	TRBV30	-	CAWSPGTNQRSYF
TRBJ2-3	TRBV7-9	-	CASSLGGSGSADTQYF
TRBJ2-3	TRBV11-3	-	CASSLGAGADTQYF
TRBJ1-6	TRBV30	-	CARPVTGIGQYNSPLHF
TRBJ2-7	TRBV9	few	CASSDRTGQYF
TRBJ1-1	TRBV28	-	CASSYEGTGGMNTEAFF
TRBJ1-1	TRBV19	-	CASTVDRVDEAFF
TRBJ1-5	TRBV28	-	CASSSRQGAQGRQPQHF
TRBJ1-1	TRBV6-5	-	CASSYSTGLGTEAFF
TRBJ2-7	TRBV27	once	CASSLAGAGSYEQYF
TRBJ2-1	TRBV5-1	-	CASSPEITGGNEQFF
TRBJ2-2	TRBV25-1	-	CASSESRQGTGELFF
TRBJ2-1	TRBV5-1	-	CASSLRVKVSYNEQFF
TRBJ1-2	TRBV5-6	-	CASTYDTYGYTF
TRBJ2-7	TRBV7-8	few	CASSSDNYEQYF
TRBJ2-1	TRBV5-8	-	CASNGQGALSGSDYNEQFF
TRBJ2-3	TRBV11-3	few	CASSPGGLAATDTQYF
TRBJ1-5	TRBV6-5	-	CASSYSARNSNQPQHF
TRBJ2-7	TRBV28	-	CASSSQGPGTEYEQYF
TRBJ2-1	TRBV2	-	CASRREGRNEQFF
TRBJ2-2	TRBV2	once	CASRGGAGGTGELFF
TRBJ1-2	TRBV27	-	CASSFRDSSMTGNGYTF
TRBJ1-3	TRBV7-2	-	CASSLQGPGNTIYF
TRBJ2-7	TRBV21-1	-	CASSKVGRVYEQYF
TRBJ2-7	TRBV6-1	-	CASSIRGSSYEQYF
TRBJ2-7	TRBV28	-	CASRPTGGGSGRQYF
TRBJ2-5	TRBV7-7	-	CASSSAGVGETQYF
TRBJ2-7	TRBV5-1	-	CASRYTGGSYEQYF
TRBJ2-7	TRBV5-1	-	CASSQLGTSERPPYEQYF
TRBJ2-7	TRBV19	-	CASSMRTGSTYEQYF
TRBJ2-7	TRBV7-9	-	CASSLLAGGSQEQYF
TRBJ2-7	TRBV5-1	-	CASSWGQGRYEQYF
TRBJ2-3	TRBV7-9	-	CASSLGLINTDTQYF
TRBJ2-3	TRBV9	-	CASSVAGTSGSDTQYF
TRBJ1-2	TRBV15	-	CATSRGNLARGRNGYTF
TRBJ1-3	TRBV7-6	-	CASSQPRDSGNTIYF
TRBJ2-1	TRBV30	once	CAWSVSSGSYNEQFF
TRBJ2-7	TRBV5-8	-	CASSSTSGRAYEQYF
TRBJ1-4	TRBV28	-	CASSPPDRGPEKLFF